This T cell receptor (beta chain) originates from a study of blood T cells in healthy people across ages. CDR3 length equals 14 residues. PCR was performed a second time for about 6 to 12 cycles using a sample-barcoded 5' primer and a J-beta primer mix. TCRdb re-derived calls from the 5' RACE reads in MiXCR, one entry per CDR3 protein. In the table there are about 1.8 million distinct CDR3 sequences, around 48% of which are singletons. About this clonotype itself: A read error may produce the germline difference seen at one junction end.

The material sequenced was blood. The chain employs TRBV12-3 or TRBV12-4 and TRBJ2-7; 7 nucleotides agree with TRBD1. The clonotype was recovered from a middle-aged woman in good health. The CDR3 DNA reads as TGTGCCAGCAGTTTAAGGGGACAGTCCTACGGGCAGTACTTC. Its protein product is CASSLRGQSYGQYF.